This T cell receptor (beta chain) emerged from a study of T cell responses to AZD1222 COVID-19 vaccine. Study in general: Pooled in the analysis were second doses at about 4 or about 12 weeks.

Concerning this clone itself: Its target is not known.

Findings and caveats of the study: Among the donors, most were white British and more were female, and clonal diversity was possibly underestimated.

Sequenced by immunoSEQ multiplex PCR; TCRdb stores in-frame clones only, minus some. The table lists 90,000 to 130,000 clones, 70% to 90% of them singletons. Germline V gives CDR1 SNHLY, CDR2 FYNNEI. Germline trimming cut 8 bases from V and 6 bases from J; bases unmatched to any gene: 5. CDR3 length: 14 amino acids. The source is an adult in good health. This sample comprised peripheral blood, obtained on day 0 of AZD1222 vaccination. The rearrangement joins TRBV2 to TRBJ1-5, with 12 bases fitting TRBD1. In nucleotides, the CDR3 is TGTGCCAGCTGTCGGGACAGGGGGCGTCAGCCCCAGCATTTT. Translated: CASCRDRGRQPQHF. Full variable domain (missing parts from reference TRBV2 and TRBJ1-5): EPEVTQTPSHQVTQMGQEVILRCVPISNHLYFYWYRQILGQKVEFLVSFYNNEISEKSEIFDDQFSVERPDGSNFTLKIRSTKLEDSAMYFCASCRDRGRQPQHFGDGTRLSIL.